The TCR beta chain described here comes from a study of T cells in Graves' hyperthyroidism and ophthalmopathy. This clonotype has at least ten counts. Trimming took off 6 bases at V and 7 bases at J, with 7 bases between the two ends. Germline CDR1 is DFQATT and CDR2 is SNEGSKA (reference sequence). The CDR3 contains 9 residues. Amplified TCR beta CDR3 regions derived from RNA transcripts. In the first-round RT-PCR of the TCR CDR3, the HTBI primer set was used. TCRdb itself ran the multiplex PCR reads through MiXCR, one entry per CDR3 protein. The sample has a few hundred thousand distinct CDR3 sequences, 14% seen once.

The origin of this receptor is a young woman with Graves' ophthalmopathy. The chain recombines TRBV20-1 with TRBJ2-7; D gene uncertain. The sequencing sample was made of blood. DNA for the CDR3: TGCAGTGCAATGTGGGAGCAGTACTTC. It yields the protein CSAMWEQYF.